One and the same sample provided the 5 T cell receptor beta chains below, sequenced in a study of blood T cell repertoires in COVID-19. Profiling relied on immunoSEQ multiplex PCR, and the TCRdb table lists in-frame clones only, not all of them. The repertoire holds some 93,000 clones, roughly four fifths seen once, with 10% in the top ten. What was sequenced was peripheral blood. The receptor source for this set is a man between 65 and 85 years old with acute or convalescent COVID-19.

The chain couples TRBV30 to TRBJ2-7, with 7 bases fitting TRBD2. The CDR3 is 12 residues long. Germline V gene sequence: CDR1 GTSNPN, CDR2 SVGIG (reference sequence). V shed 8 bases and J 5 bases; nucleotides not matched to a gene: 9. In DNA, the CDR3 is TGTGCCCTTGGGAGGGGAATCAACGAGCAGTACTTC. Protein product: CALGRGINEQYF.

The sample holds a few counts of this clone. This sequence joins TRBV7-2 and TRBJ1-1, with 10 bases fitting TRBD1. The CDR3 is made up of 14 amino acids. V was clipped by 5 bases and J by 5 bases; unmatched bases: 5. Germline V gene sequence: CDR1 SGHTA, CDR2 FQGNSA. This CDR3 is CASSETGGLTEAFF. The CDR3 DNA follows: TGTGCCAGCAGCGAGACAGGGGGCCTAACTGAAGCTTTCTTT.

This clone appeared once. The V gene is TRBV7-9, the J gene TRBJ1-2; 7 bases are shared with TRBD1. CDR3 size: 11 residues. Unmatched junction bases numbered 4, after V lost 5 bases and J lost 10 bases. Looked up from germline, CDR1 is SEHNR and CDR2 is FQNEAQ (reference sequence). CDR3: CASSIQGIYTF. The CDR3 DNA reads TGTGCCAGCAGCATACAGGGGATCTACACCTTC. Full variable domain (outside the CDR3, taken from reference TRBV7-9 and TRBJ1-2): DTGVSQNPRHKITKRGQNVTFRCDPISEHNRLYWYRQTLGQGPEFLTYFQNEAQLEKSRLLSDRFSAERPKGSFSTLEIQRTEQGDSAMYLCASSIQGIYTFGSGTRLTVV.

V and J are TRBV4-3 and TRBJ2-1, with a tentative D call TRBD2 (5 bases). Germline V gives CDR1 LGHNA, CDR2 YSLEER. The germline V and J ends were trimmed by 0 bases and 12 bases, with 9 bases remaining between them. The CDR3 is 12 residues long. CDR3 bases: TGCGCCAGCAGCCAAGAGACGGGAACGCAGTTCTTC. Protein: CASSQETGTQFF.

V usage is TRBV18 and J usage is TRBJ1-4; TRBD1 aligns across 8 bases. The V segment lost 3 bases and the J segment 5 bases; nucleotides outside the gene matches: 2. This CDR3 has 14 amino acids. Germline V gene data show CDR1 as KGHSH and CDR2 as LQKENI. CDR3 nucleotides: TGTGCCAGCTCACCCGGGACAGGCAATGAAAAACTGTTTTTT. As protein: CASSPGTGNEKLFF.